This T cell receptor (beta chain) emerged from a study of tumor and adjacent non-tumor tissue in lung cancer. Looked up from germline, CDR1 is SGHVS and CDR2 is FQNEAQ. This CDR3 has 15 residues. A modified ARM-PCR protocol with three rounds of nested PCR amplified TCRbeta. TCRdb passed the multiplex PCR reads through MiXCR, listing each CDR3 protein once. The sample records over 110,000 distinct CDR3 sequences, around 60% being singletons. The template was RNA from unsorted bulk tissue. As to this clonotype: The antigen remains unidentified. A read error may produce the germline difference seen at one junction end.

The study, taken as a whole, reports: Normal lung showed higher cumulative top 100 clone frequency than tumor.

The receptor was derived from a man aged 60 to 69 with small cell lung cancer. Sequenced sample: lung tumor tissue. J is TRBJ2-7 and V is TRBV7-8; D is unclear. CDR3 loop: CVSSLEYARPYEQYF. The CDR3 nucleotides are TGTGTCAGCAGTCTCGAATACGCCAGGCCTTACGAGCAGTACTTC.